This T cell receptor (beta chain) was profiled in a study of blood T cells in healthy people across ages. CDR1 SNHLY and CDR2 FYNNEI come from the germline V gene. With 2 bases clipped from V and 3 bases from J, the junction kept 11 bases outside the gene matches. This CDR3 has 17 amino acids. Together with a sample-barcoded 5' primer, a J-beta primer mix was included in a second PCR lasting about 6 to 12 cycles. Each cDNA molecule was tagged by a template-switch adaptor with 12 random nucleotides. TCRdb recomputed calls from the 5' RACE reads with MiXCR, one row per CDR3 protein. The sample consists of 1.5 million to 2 million distinct CDR3 sequences, around 50% of them appearing once. Donation came from healthy Caucasian individuals in Russia who were aged roughly 6 to 95.

The receptor comes from a woman in her thirties or forties in good health. Input material: blood. This rearrangement joins TRBV2 to TRBJ2-5; 8 positions agree with TRBD2. In DNA form, the CDR3 reads TGTGCCAGCAGTGAACGGTCCCGGGGGGGATACAAAGAGACCCAGTACTTC. Protein product: CASSERSRGGYKETQYF.